Below are 25 T cell receptor beta chains sequenced from a single sample in a study of CD8+ T cells in alopecia areata. The treatment is: oral pan-JAK inhibitor, 5-10 mg twice daily. RNA extraction and reverse transcription yielded cDNA as sequencing template. TCRdb's copy holds only in-frame clones and misses some; the assay was immunoSEQ multiplex PCR. Among about 210,000 clones listed, over 60% were seen once. The sample was CD4+ T cells sorted from blood, taken at roughly week 45, from a patient treated with tofacitinib. The receptors shown here come from a human donor with alopecia areata.

Only a few counts were recorded for this clone. The chain is built from TRBV11-3 and TRBJ1-4, with no clear D. V lost 4 bases and J 7 bases, leaving 7 bases between the germline ends. Per the germline V gene, CDR1 is SGHNT and CDR2 is YENEEA. This CDR3 has 12 amino acids. The CDR3, as DNA: TGTGCCAGCAGCTACGGACCTGAAAAACTGTTTTTT. Protein: CASSYGPEKLFF.

The chain has TRBV6-6 and TRBJ1-1, with D hard to call. Germline CDR1 MNHNY, CDR2 SVGAGI (reference sequence). Trimming stripped 4 bases from V and 3 bases from J, with 12 bases between. The CDR3 consists of 14 residues. The DNA of the CDR3 is TGTGCCAGCAGTTCGGGTTTTGGGGACACTGAAGCTTTCTTT. Amino acid sequence: CASSSGFGDTEAFF.

The chain couples TRBV4-3 to TRBJ1-5, with a tentative D call TRBD1 (5 bases). Trimming removed 2 bases at V and 7 bases at J, with 12 bases between. CDR1 and CDR2 (germline): LGHNA, YSLEER. The length of the CDR3 is 14 residues. CDR3: CASSQNSGDQPQHF. The DNA for the CDR3 is TGCGCCAGCAGCCAAAATTCGGGGGACCAGCCCCAGCATTTT.

This sequence joins TRBV11-2 and TRBJ1-2; 8 bases match TRBD1. In germline, CDR1 is SGHAT, CDR2 FQNNGV. Trimming cost V 4 bases and J 2 bases; bases outside gene matches: 6. CDR3 length equals 15 residues. CDR3: CASSSNRGKNYGYTF. CDR3 DNA: TGTGCCAGCAGCTCGAACAGGGGGAAGAACTATGGCTACACCTTC.

The chain has TRBV5-1 and TRBJ1-1; D gene ambiguous. Looked up from germline, CDR1 is SGHRS and CDR2 is YFSETQ. The V end lost 2 bases, the J end lost 6 bases, and 14 bases lay between the germline ends. The CDR3 is 14 residues long. The CDR3 DNA reads TGCGCCAGCAGCTTCGACTCCCGGGTAGCTGAAGCTTTCTTT. It yields the protein CASSFDSRVAEAFF.

This chain connects TRBV9 to TRBJ2-6; either TRBD1 or TRBD2 may supply D (5 bases each). CDR1 SGDLS and CDR2 YYNGEE come from the germline V gene. This CDR3 region has 16 residues. The V end was cut by 7 bases, the J end by 2 bases, with 16 bases between. As DNA, the CDR3 is TGTGCCAGCGGGCCCGGGGTAGGGGCTGGGGCCAACGTCCTGACTTTC. Translating gives CASGPGVGAGANVLTF.

V and J are TRBV11-3 and TRBJ2-3; the D is unclear. V lost 5 bases, J lost 1 base, and 10 bases lay in between. The CDR3 runs to 14 residues. Germline assignment: CDR1 SGHNT and CDR2 YENEEA. The chain's CDR3 is CASSGLRGTDTQYF. As DNA, the CDR3 is TGTGCCAGCAGCGGCCTCCGTGGCACAGATACGCAGTATTTT.

The chain combines TRBV4-1 with TRBJ2-3; D call uncertain. Trimming pared 0 bases from V and 2 bases from J, leaving 9 bases between. There are 15 residues in the CDR3. Looked up from germline, CDR1 is MGHRA and CDR2 is YSYEKL. This CDR3 reads CASSQEGSNTDTQYF. CDR3 sequence (DNA): TGCGCCAGCAGCCAAGAGGGGTCTAACACAGATACGCAGTATTTT.

This clone appeared once. The chain links TRBV18 to TRBJ1-1, with TRBD1 as a possible D gene (6 bases). The CDR3 consists of 14 residues. The V and J ends lost 3 bases and 1 base respectively, with 9 bases between them. Germline CDR1 reads KGHSH; CDR2 reads LQKENI. The CDR3 DNA reads as TGTGCCAGCTCACCGGGGGGCCAGAACACTGAAGCTTTCTTT. This translates into CASSPGGQNTEAFF.

The chain joins TRBV11-2 to TRBJ2-3; D is undetermined. Trimming stripped 5 bases from V and 5 bases from J, with 8 bases between. Germline assignment: CDR1 SGHAT and CDR2 FQNNGV. The CDR3 is 12 residues long. This chain's CDR3 is CASSHRIDTQYF. CDR3 coding DNA: TGTGCCAGCAGCCACCGGATAGATACGCAGTATTTT.

This clone was detected only once. This rearrangement joins TRBV2 to TRBJ1-6, with D possibly TRBD1 on 5 matching bases. The CDR3 has 15 amino acids. V lost 5 bases and J lost 8, with 16 bases in between. Looked up from germline, CDR1 is SNHLY and CDR2 is FYNNEI. The CDR3 DNA is TGTGCCAGCAGTAATATGGAGGGGCAGGATTCACCCCTCCACTTT. Protein: CASSNMEGQDSPLHF. The complete variable domain, with remaining parts taken from reference TRBV2 and TRBJ1-6, reads EPEVTQTPSHQVTQMGQEVILRCVPISNHLYFYWYRQILGQKVEFLVSFYNNEISEKSEIFDDQFSVERPDGSNFTLKIRSTKLEDSAMYFCASSNMEGQDSPLHFGNGTRLTVT.

This rearrangement joins TRBV5-1 to TRBJ1-2; D is undetermined. The ends were cut back, 1 base at V and 3 bases at J, with 13 bases in the middle. Germline values: CDR1 SGHRS, CDR2 YFSETQ. CDR3 size: 15 residues. The CDR3 sequence: CASSLFPDTDYGYTF. For the CDR3, the DNA is TGCGCCAGCAGCTTGTTCCCCGACACCGACTATGGCTACACCTTC. Looking up the rest from reference TRBV5-1 and TRBJ1-2 gives the full variable domain: KAGVTQTPRYLIKTRGQQVTLSCSPISGHRSVSWYQQTPGQGLQFLFEYFSETQRNKGNFPGRFSGRQFSNSRSEMNVSTLELGDSALYLCASSLFPDTDYGYTFGSGTRLTVV.

This clone was seen once. The V call is TRBV27, the J call TRBJ2-5, with a weak D call TRBD2 (6 bases). The CDR3 contains 13 residues. Trimming shortened V by 5 bases and J by 5 bases, and 12 bases separated the two germline ends. Germline loops: CDR1 MNHEY, CDR2 SMNVEV (reference sequence). This CDR3 reads CASSGGGRETQYF. Written as DNA, the CDR3 is TGTGCCAGCAGTGGTGGAGGGAGGGAGACCCAGTACTTC.

This clone was counted once. This chain uses TRBV9 with TRBJ1-6; 9 bases line up with TRBD1. The CDR3 sequence is 15 residues long. Germline V lookup: CDR1 SGDLS, CDR2 YYNGEE. Trimming at V came to 4 bases and at J to 7 bases, leaving 6 bases not matched to a gene. DNA of the CDR3: TGTGCCAGCAGCTTCGGACAGGGGCGGAATTCACCCCTCCACTTT. Its protein product is CASSFGQGRNSPLHF.

The rearrangement joins TRBV30 to TRBJ1-6; D gene uncertain. This CDR3 is 14 amino acids long. Looked up from germline, CDR1 is GTSNPN and CDR2 is SVGIG (reference sequence). V dropped 0 bases and J dropped 4 bases, with 7 bases sitting between them. As DNA, the CDR3 is TGTGCCTGGAGTGTACCCGGTTATAATTCACCCCTCCACTTT. This encodes CAWSVPGYNSPLHF.

The chain couples TRBV20-1 to TRBJ1-2, with D unclear. The CDR3 length is 11 residues. The V end was cut by 6 bases, the J end by 6 bases, with 11 bases between. The germline V gene encodes CDR1 DFQATT and CDR2 SNEGSKA (reference sequence). Here the CDR3 DNA reads TGCAGTGCCCAACCCTGGGATGGCTACACCTTC. Amino acid sequence: CSAQPWDGYTF.

This clone was counted between two and nine times. CDR3 sequence: CSVEPGFEAFF. The CDR3 DNA sequence: TGCAGCGTTGAACCAGGGTTTGAAGCTTTCTTT. J is TRBJ1-1 and V is TRBV29-1, with D perhaps matching TRBD1 (5 bases). Germline V gives CDR1 SQVTM, CDR2 ANQGSEA. Trimming took off 2 bases at V and 7 bases at J, with 8 bases between the two ends. This CDR3 comprises 11 residues.

This clone was seen more than once but under ten times. The genes are TRBV5-4 and TRBJ2-2; tentative D call: TRBD1 (6 bases). V shed 4 bases and J shed 3 bases, with 16 bases lying between them. The CDR3 has 16 amino acids. Germline values: CDR1 SGHNT, CDR2 YYREEE (reference sequence). In DNA, the CDR3 is TGTGCCAGCAGCCGAGGGACATTACGCGACACCGGGGAGCTGTTTTTT. Amino acids: CASSRGTLRDTGELFF.

The rearrangement uses TRBV9 and TRBJ2-7; tentatively, D is TRBD1 (5 bases). Germline loops: CDR1 SGDLS, CDR2 YYNGEE. V lost 5 bases and J 1 base, leaving 19 bases between the germline ends. The CDR3 consists of 16 residues. CDR3 in amino acids: CASSEDSAPRSYEQYF. The CDR3 bases are TGTGCCAGCAGTGAAGACAGCGCTCCACGGTCCTACGAGCAGTACTTC.

V gene TRBV5-6 combines with J gene TRBJ1-2; D is unresolved. Trimming shortened V by 0 bases and J by 2 bases, and 14 bases separated the two germline ends. The CDR3 is 16 amino acids. The germline V gene has CDR1 SGHDT and CDR2 YYEEEE. DNA of the CDR3: TGTGCCAGCAGCTTGGCCGGCCGGCCAGGAAACTATGGCTACACCTTC. Translation gives CASSLAGRPGNYGYTF.

The chain joins TRBV7-2 to TRBJ2-7; no reliable D call. Germline CDR1 reads SGHTA; CDR2 reads FQGNSA. Trimming took 1 base from V and 1 from J, leaving 5 bases between them. The CDR3 is 13 amino acids. The CDR3 DNA sequence: TGTGCCAGCAGCTTAGAAAAGTCCTACGAGCAGTACTTC. Translation: CASSLEKSYEQYF.

CDR3 protein: CASSVEGQGGTEAFF. CDR3 nucleotide sequence: TGTGCCAGCAGCGTAGAGGGACAGGGAGGCACTGAAGCTTTCTTT. The V call is TRBV9, the J call TRBJ1-1; 9 bases are a match to TRBD1. CDR1 and CDR2 (germline): SGDLS, YYNGEE. The CDR3 sequence is 15 residues long. V gave up 0 bases and J gave up 4 bases; unmatched junction bases: 4.

The CDR3 DNA sequence: TGTGCCAGCAGTTGGAACCGCTACGAGCAGTACTTC. Residues: CASSWNRYEQYF. The chain joins TRBV25-1 to TRBJ2-7; D unclear. The V gene's germline CDR1 is MGHDK and CDR2 SYGVNS. V shed 5 bases and J shed 3 bases, with 8 bases lying between them. This CDR3 contains 12 residues.

This sequence joins TRBV5-1 and TRBJ2-1, with D perhaps TRBD2 (5 bases). The ends were cut back, 4 bases at V and 2 bases at J, with 13 bases in the middle. Germline CDR1 is SGHRS and CDR2 is YFSETQ. The CDR3 extends over 15 amino acids. DNA for the CDR3: TGCGCCAGCAGCCTGTTACTAGAAGCCTACAATGAGCAGTTCTTC. Encoded protein: CASSLLLEAYNEQFF. Full variable domain (missing parts from reference TRBV5-1 and TRBJ2-1): KAGVTQTPRYLIKTRGQQVTLSCSPISGHRSVSWYQQTPGQGLQFLFEYFSETQRNKGNFPGRFSGRQFSNSRSEMNVSTLELGDSALYLCASSLLLEAYNEQFFGPGTRLTVL.

In its sample, this clone was seen a few times. V usage is TRBV2 and J usage is TRBJ2-2, with D perhaps TRBD2 (7 bases). The V gene lost 0 bases and the J gene lost 5 bases, with 10 bases spanning the gap. CDR1 is SNHLY, CDR2 FYNNEI, per germline. CDR3 length equals 15 residues. The CDR3 is CASSEAGGRTGELFF. DNA for the CDR3: TGTGCCAGCAGTGAAGCGGGGGGGCGGACCGGGGAGCTGTTTTTT.